The clone carrying this TCR beta chain was found a few times. Its antigen remains unidentified. The data stem from a study of shared clonotypes between healthy human individuals. Overall study results and limits: Several donors held approximately 5% of naive CD4 clonotypes in common.

CDR3 length: 12 amino acids. CDR1 GTSNPN and CDR2 SVGIG come from the germline V gene (reference sequence). Original handling: Without quality scores, immunoSEQ junctional reads could not be filtered like full-length reads. Profiled with immunoSEQ multiplex PCR; TCRdb holds only in-frame clones, not every one. V, J and clone size are taken as reported in that table, and D and trimming were inferred from the DNA itself. The table shows about 2.4 million clones, with 90% to 95% occurring only once. The specimen was naive CD4+ T cells from PBMCs. The sample's subset: CD45RA+ positively selected. The J gene is TRBJ1-1, the V gene TRBV30, with TRBD1 matching over 7 bases. The clonotype comes from a man younger than 35 in good health. Some clones in this sample may be carry-over from other donors' samples. The CDR3 spells CATGQQNTEAFF. CDR3 bases: TGTGCTACGGGACAGCAGAACACTGAAGCTTTCTTT.